The TCR beta chain under discussion was sequenced for a study of cytomegalovirus exposure and HLA in healthy donors. CDR3 size: 19 residues. V was clipped by 4 bases and J by 0 bases; unmatched bases: 10. The germline V gene has CDR1 SGHDN and CDR2 FVKESK. PCR primers comprised 60 Vbeta and 13 Jbeta primers. Sequencing used immunoSEQ multiplex PCR; TCRdb keeps in-frame clones, though not all of them. The sample carries 150,000 to 200,000 clones, 80% to 90% recorded once. The specimen was PBMCs. The V and J genes are TRBV14 and TRBJ2-3, with 13 bases that match TRBD2. This TCR was recovered from a woman in her late teens or twenties in good health and CMV-seronegative. The CDR3 DNA reads TGTGCCAGCAGCCTTACGGGACTAGCGGGGTGGCCTAGCACAGATACGCAGTATTTT. As protein: CASSLTGLAGWPSTDTQYF.